The present entry profiles one TCR beta chain with its context. Measured with immunoSEQ multiplex PCR; TCRdb has only the in-frame clones, and not every one. Here the sample spans 390,000 or so clones, 80% to 95% being singletons. Trimming took off 4 bases at V and 6 bases at J, with 10 bases between the two ends. CDR1 SGHRS and CDR2 YFSETQ come from the germline V gene. The CDR3 totals 13 residues. This sample is part of a study of control samples from healthy donors and cancer patients. The specimen was PBMCs. This chain joins TRBV5-1 and TRBJ1-4; a weak D match, TRBD1 (6 bases). The sequence came from a man aged 35 to 55 with head and neck cancer. The CDR3 loop is CASSPGDDEKLFF. The DNA of the CDR3 is TGCGCCAGCAGCCCAGGGGATGATGAAAAACTGTTTTTT.